This T cell receptor (beta chain) was profiled in a study of shared clonotypes between healthy human individuals. This CDR3 has 16 amino acids. Germline loops: CDR1 SGDLS, CDR2 YYNGEE. Trimming stripped 3 bases from V and 3 bases from J, with 18 bases between. Template for every sorted-subset replicate PCR totaled around 210 ng DNA, tens of thousands of T cell genomes. Data came from immunoSEQ multiplex PCR; TCRdb stores just in-frame clones and leaves some out. This sample has about 980,000 clones, with 70% to 85% found just once. Naive CD4+ cells were CD45RA-selected; the remaining cells were memory.

The sequence came from a man between 18 and 35 years old in good health. Sequencing used memory CD4+ T cells sorted from blood. Subset noted: CD45RA-negative fraction. This chain connects TRBV9 to TRBJ2-5; D possibly uses TRBD1 or TRBD2 (5 bases each). The CDR3 sequence: CASSEFQGTTKETQYF. CDR3 in DNA: TGTGCCAGCAGCGAGTTCCAAGGGACGACTAAAGAGACCCAGTACTTC.